The sequence of this TCR beta chain was determined in a study of blood T cells in healthy people across ages. General observations from the study: The fall in TCR beta diversity per million T cells was roughly linear with age. Unsorted PBMCs prevented conclusive naive versus antigen-experienced comparison.

A second roughly 6 to 12 cycle PCR used barcoded and J-beta primers. MiXCR, run by TCRdb on the 5' RACE reads, gives a single entry per CDR3 protein. The top ten clones hold approximately 2% of a sample with over 1,500,000 distinct CDR3 sequences, about 49% of them seen once. Germline CDR1 and CDR2: SGHRS and YFSETQ. This CDR3 has 16 residues. V shed 1 base, J shed 7 bases, and the junction held 12 bases outside the gene matches. Only a few counts were recorded for this clonotype. Its cognate antigen is unknown. A much larger clone sits a single nucleotide away, making a read error possible. The receptor's source is a woman in her forties in good health. This chain connects TRBV5-1 to TRBJ2-7; the match to TRBD2 covers 9 bases. Material: blood. The CDR3 sequence: CASSLTSGGTYNEQYF. For the CDR3, the DNA is TGCGCCAGCAGCTTGACCAGCGGGGGGACTTACAATGAGCAGTACTTC. The whole variable domain, filled in from reference TRBV5-1 and TRBJ2-7, reads KAGVTQTPRYLIKTRGQQVTLSCSPISGHRSVSWYQQTPGQGLQFLFEYFSETQRNKGNFPGRFSGRQFSNSRSEMNVSTLELGDSALYLCASSLTSGGTYNEQYFGPGTRLTVT.